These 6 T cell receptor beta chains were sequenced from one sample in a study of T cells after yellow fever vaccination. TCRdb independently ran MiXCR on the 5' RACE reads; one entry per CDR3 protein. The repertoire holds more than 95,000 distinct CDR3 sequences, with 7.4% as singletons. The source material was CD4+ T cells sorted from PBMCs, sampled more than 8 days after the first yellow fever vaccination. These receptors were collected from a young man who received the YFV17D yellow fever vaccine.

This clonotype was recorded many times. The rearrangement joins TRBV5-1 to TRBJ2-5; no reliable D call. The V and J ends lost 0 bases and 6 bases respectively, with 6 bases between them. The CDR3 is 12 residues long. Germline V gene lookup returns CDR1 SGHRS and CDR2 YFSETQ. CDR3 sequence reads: CASSLEAKTQYF. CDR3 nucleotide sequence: TGCGCCAGCAGCTTGGAAGCGAAGACCCAGTACTTC.

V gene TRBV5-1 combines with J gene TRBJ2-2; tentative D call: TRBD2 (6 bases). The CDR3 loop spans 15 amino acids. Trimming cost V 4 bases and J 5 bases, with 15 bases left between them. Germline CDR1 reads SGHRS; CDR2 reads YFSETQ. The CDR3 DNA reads TGCGCCAGCAGCGCGGGGAGTACGGTGACCGGGGAGCTGTTTTTT. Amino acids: CASSAGSTVTGELFF. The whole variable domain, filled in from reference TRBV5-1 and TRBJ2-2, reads KAGVTQTPRYLIKTRGQQVTLSCSPISGHRSVSWYQQTPGQGLQFLFEYFSETQRNKGNFPGRFSGRQFSNSRSEMNVSTLELGDSALYLCASSAGSTVTGELFFGEGSRLTVL.

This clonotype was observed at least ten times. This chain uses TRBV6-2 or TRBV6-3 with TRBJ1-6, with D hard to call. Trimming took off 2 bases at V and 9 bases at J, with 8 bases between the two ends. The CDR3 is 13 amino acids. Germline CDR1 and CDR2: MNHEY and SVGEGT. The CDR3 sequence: CASSYEVGSPLHF. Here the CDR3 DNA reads TGTGCCAGCAGTTACGAAGTGGGTTCACCCCTCCACTTT.

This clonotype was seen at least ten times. CDR3 region: CASSLGLLSGNTIYF. CDR3 sequence (DNA): TGCGCCAGCAGTCTAGGGCTTCTCTCTGGAAACACCATATATTTT. The chain joins TRBV5-1 to TRBJ1-3; D gene ambiguous. CDR3 length: 15 amino acids. Between the trimmed V and J ends, which lost 5 bases and 0 bases, there was a span of 12 bases. Germline CDR1 is SGHRS and CDR2 is YFSETQ.

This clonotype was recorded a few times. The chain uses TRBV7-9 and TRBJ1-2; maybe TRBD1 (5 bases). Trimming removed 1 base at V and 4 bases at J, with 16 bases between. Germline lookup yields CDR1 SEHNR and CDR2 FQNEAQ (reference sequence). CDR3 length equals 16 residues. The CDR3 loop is CASSLVSLGRAYGYTF. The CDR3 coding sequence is TGTGCCAGCAGCTTAGTATCCTTGGGCAGGGCCTATGGCTACACCTTC.

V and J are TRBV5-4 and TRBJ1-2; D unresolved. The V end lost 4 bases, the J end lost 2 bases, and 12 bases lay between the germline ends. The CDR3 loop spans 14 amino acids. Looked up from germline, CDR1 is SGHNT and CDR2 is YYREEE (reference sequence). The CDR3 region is CASSPAALNYGYTF. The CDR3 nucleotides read TGTGCCAGCAGCCCCGCGGCGCTAAACTATGGCTACACCTTC.